This TCR beta chain comes out of a study of T cells after yellow fever vaccination. Study findings and constraints: The secondary response was weaker but peaked faster, day 5 versus 15. Once the booster was given, most primary-vaccination clones reappeared, at roughly 96% for CD4 and over 85% for CD8.

Germline lookup yields CDR1 MGHRA and CDR2 YSYEKL. The V and J ends lost 4 bases and 3 bases respectively, with 15 bases between them. CDR3 size: 15 residues. TCRdb passed the 5' RACE reads through MiXCR, listing each CDR3 protein once. This table has 300,000 to 350,000 distinct CDR3 sequences, roughly 4% appearing once. On this clonotype itself: As yet, its antigen is unknown.

Sequencing used PBMCs, obtained 5 days after the yellow fever booster vaccination. The chain uses TRBV4-1 and TRBJ2-5, with D uncertain. The origin of this receptor is a man aged 18 to 29 who received the YFV17D yellow fever vaccine. CDR3 sequence: CASSRIDRSKETQYF. Here the CDR3 DNA reads TGCGCCAGCAGCCGTATCGATCGCAGTAAAGAGACCCAGTACTTC.